This T cell receptor (beta chain) was found in a study of T-cell reconstitution after alpha-beta-depleted transplantation in children. Study observations and caveats: Several hundred graft clones that had expanded were reportedly the source of alpha-beta T cells about two months after transplant. The high TCRbeta diversity at day 60 in some patients came from surviving recipient T cells and thymic progenitors. After one year, T-cell counts and TCRbeta diversity mostly came from new T cells.

Turning to this clonotype: No antigen is known for it.

V lost 1 base and J lost 5, with 7 bases in between. The CDR3 sequence is 13 residues long. Germline V gene sequence: CDR1 SGHTA, CDR2 FQGNSA. Unique molecular identifiers were used in preparing the TCRbeta library. TCRdb itself ran the PCR reads through MiXCR, one entry per CDR3 protein. The profile shows hundreds of thousands of distinct CDR3 sequences, around 15% of them singletons. The starting material was PBMCs, mostly from graft donor cells, obtained 360 days after TCRalphabeta/CD19-depleted stem cell transplant. The rearrangement joins TRBV7-2 to TRBJ2-3; D call uncertain. The receptor was derived from a male patient aged 2 to 9 who had a stem cell transplant for acute lymphoblastic leukemia, so the T cells may come from the graft donor. In nucleotides, the CDR3 is TGTGCCAGCAGCTTAGGGGCTGTAGATACGCAGTATTTT. Protein: CASSLGAVDTQYF.